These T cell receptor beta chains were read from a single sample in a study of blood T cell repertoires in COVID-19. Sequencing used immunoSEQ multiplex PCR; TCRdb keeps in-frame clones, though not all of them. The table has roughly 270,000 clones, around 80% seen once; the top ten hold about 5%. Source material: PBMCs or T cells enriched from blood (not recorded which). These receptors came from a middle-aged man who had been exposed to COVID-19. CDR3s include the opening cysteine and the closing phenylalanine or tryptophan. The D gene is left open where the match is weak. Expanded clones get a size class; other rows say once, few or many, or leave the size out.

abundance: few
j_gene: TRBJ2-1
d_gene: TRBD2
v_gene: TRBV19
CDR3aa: CASSIDPLAARRNEQFF
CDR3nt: TGTGCCAGTAGTATAGATCCGCTAGCGGCGAGGAGGAATGAGCAGTTCTTC

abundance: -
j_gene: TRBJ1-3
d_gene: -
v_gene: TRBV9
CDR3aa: CASSPNVGRHTIYF
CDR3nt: TGTGCCAGCAGCCCGAACGTGGGGCGACACACCATATATTTT

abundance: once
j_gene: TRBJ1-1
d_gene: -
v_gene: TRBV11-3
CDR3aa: CASSHPGAGAFF
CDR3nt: TGTGCCAGCAGTCACCCAGGGGCTGGAGCTTTCTTT

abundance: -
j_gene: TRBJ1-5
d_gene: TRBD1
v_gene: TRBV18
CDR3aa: CASSGTGDNQPQHF
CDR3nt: TGTGCCAGCTCCGGGACAGGAGACAATCAGCCCCAGCATTTT

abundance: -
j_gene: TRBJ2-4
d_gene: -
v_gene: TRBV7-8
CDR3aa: CASSSYRDFPYF
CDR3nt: TGTGCCAGCAGCTCATACCGGGACTTCCCGTACTTC

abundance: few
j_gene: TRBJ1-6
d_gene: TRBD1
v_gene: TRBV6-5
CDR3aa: CASSWGQEYSPLHF
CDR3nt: TGTGCCAGCAGTTGGGGACAGGAATATTCACCCCTCCACTTT

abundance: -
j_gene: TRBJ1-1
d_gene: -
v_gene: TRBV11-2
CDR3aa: CASSPTSGGAHTEAFF
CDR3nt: TGTGCCAGCAGCCCAACCTCGGGGGGGGCGCACACTGAAGCTTTCTTT

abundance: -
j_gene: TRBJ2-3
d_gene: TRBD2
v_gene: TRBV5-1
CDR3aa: CASSFLAGQSTDTQYF
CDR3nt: TGCGCCAGCAGCTTTCTAGCGGGACAAAGCACAGATACGCAGTATTTT

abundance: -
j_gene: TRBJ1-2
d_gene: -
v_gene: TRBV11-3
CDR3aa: CASSMSNYGYTF
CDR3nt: TGTGCCAGCAGTATGAGCAACTATGGCTACACCTTC

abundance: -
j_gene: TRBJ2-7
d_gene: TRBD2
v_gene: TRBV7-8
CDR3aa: CASSFMGGTSDTYEQYF
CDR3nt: TGTGCCAGCAGCTTTATGGGTGGGACTAGCGATACCTACGAGCAGTACTTC

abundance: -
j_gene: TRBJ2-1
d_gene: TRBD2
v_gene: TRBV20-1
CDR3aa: CSARPPAGEFF
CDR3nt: TGCAGTGCTAGGCCTCCAGCGGGAGAGTTCTTC

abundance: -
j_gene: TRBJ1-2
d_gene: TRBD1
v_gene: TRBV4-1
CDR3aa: CASSQAPGTGSIELF
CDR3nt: TGCGCCAGCAGCCAAGCCCCCGGGACAGGGTCTATAGAACTCTTC

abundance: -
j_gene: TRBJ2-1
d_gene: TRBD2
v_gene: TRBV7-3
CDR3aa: CASSSSGSNEQFF
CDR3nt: TGTGCCAGCAGCTCAAGCGGGAGCAATGAGCAGTTCTTC

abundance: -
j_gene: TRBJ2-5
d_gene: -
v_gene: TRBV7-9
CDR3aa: CASSSSGGLYQETQYF
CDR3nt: TGTGCCAGCAGTTCATCCGGGGGATTATACCAAGAGACCCAGTACTTC

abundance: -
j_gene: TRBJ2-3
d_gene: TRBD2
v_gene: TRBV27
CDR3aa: CASSPTSGRARNTDTQYF
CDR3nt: TGTGCCAGCAGTCCCACTAGCGGGAGGGCCCGTAACACAGATACGCAGTATTTT

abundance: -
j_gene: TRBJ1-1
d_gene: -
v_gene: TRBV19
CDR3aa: CASSMRLRGLSNTEAFF
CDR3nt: TGTGCCAGTAGTATGCGCTTGAGGGGGTTGTCGAACACTGAAGCTTTCTTT

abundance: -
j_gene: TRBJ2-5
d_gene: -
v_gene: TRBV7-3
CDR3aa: CASSPQYQETQYF
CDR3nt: TGTGCCAGCAGCCCCCAGTATCAGGAGACCCAGTACTTC

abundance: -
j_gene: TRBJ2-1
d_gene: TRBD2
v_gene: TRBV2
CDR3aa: CASSDGLAGGGYNEQFF
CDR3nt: TGTGCCAGCAGTGATGGGCTAGCGGGAGGGGGGTACAATGAGCAGTTCTTC

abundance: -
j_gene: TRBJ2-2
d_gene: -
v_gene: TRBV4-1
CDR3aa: CASSQDSGTGLGELFF
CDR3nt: TGCGCCAGCAGCCAAGATTCGGGAACAGGGCTCGGGGAGCTGTTTTTT

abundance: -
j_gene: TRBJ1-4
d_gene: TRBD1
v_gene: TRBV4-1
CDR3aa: CASSQAGTASEKLFF
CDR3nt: TGCGCCAGCAGCCAAGCCGGGACAGCCTCGGAAAAACTGTTTTTT

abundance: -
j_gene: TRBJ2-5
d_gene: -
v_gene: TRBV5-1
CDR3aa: CASSLVGSGPQETQYF
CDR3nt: TGCGCCAGCAGCTTGGTCGGGTCAGGGCCCCAAGAGACCCAGTACTTC

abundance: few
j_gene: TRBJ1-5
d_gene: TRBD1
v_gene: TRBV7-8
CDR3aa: CASSPDWGQGALQPQHF
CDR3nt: TGTGCCAGCAGCCCGGATTGGGGACAGGGGGCTCTTCAGCCCCAGCATTTT

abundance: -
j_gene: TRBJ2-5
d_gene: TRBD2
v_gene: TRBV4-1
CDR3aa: CASSHGTSGSTGEETQYF
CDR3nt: TGCGCCAGCAGCCACGGGACTAGCGGGAGTACAGGAGAAGAGACCCAGTACTTC

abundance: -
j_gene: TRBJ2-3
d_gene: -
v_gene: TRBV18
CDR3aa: CASSPVGAFTDTQYF
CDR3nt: TGTGCCAGCTCACCAGTAGGGGCGTTCACAGATACGCAGTATTTT

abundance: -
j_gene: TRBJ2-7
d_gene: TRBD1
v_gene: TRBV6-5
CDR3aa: CASDSGGTGGYEQYF
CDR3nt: TGTGCCAGCGACTCAGGGGGGACAGGGGGCTACGAGCAGTACTTC

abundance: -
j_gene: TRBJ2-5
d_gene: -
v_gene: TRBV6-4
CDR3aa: CASSAGERETQYF
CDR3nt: TGTGCCAGCAGTGCGGGAGAGCGAGAGACCCAGTACTTC

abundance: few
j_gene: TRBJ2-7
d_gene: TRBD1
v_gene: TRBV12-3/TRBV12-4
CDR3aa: CASRDRGYEQYF
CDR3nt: TGTGCCAGTCGGGACAGGGGCTACGAGCAGTACTTC

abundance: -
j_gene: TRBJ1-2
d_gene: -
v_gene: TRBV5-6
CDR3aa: CASSLSGSLYGYTF
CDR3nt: TGTGCCAGCAGCTTGTCGGGGTCCCTCTATGGCTACACCTTC

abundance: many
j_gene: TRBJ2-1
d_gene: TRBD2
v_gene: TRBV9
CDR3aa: CASSGLDPGLAGGNEQFF
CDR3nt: TGTGCCAGCAGCGGCCTAGACCCGGGACTAGCGGGAGGCAATGAGCAGTTCTTC

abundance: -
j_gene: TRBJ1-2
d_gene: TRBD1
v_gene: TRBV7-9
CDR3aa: CASSLRGLEGYTF
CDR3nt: TGTGCCAGCAGCTTAAGGGGGCTGGAAGGCTACACCTTC

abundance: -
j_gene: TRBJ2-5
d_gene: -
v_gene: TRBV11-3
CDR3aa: CASSQRAPQETQYF
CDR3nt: TGTGCCAGCAGCCAGAGGGCCCCCCAAGAGACCCAGTACTTC

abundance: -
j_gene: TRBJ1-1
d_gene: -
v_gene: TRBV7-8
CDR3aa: CASSAGRFNDGSAAFF
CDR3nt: TGTGCCAGCAGCGCGGGACGGTTTAATGACGGGTCGGCAGCTTTCTTT

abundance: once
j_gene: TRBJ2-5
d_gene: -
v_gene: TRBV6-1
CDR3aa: CASSEVHQETQYF
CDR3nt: TGTGCCAGCAGTGAAGTACATCAAGAGACCCAGTACTTC

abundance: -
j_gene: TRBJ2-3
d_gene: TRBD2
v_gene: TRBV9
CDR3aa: CASSPQTGGDTQYF
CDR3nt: TGTGCCAGCAGCCCTCAGACGGGGGGGGATACGCAGTATTTT

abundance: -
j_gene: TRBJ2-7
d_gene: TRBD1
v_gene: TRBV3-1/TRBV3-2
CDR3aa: CASSQDHRQGNEQYF
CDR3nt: TGTGCCAGCAGCCAAGATCACAGACAGGGCAACGAGCAGTACTTC

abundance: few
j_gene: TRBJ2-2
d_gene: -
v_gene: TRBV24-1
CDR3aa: CATSDPVSGDTGELFF
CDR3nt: TGTGCCACCAGTGATCCAGTATCCGGGGACACCGGGGAGCTGTTTTTT

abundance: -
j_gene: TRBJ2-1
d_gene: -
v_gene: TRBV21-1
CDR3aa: CASTLPPRTSFLLVNEQFF
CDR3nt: TGTGCCAGCACGCTTCCCCCTCGGACTAGCTTCTTATTGGTAAATGAGCAGTTCTTC

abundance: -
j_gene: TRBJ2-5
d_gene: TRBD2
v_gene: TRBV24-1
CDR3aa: CATSPTPGTSGRASETQYF
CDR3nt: TGTGCCACCAGCCCCACCCCGGGGACTAGCGGGAGGGCCTCAGAGACCCAGTACTTC

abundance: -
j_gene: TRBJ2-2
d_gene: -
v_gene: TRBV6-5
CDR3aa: CASSYTGPPGELFF
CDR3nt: TGTGCCAGCAGTTACACAGGGCCCCCCGGGGAGCTGTTTTTT

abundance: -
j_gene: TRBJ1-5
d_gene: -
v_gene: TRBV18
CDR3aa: CASSPRGSQNQPQHF
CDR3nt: TGTGCCAGCTCACCAAGGGGCAGCCAAAATCAGCCCCAGCATTTT

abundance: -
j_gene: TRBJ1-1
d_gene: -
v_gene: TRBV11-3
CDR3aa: CASSRGAGEAFF
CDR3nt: TGTGCCAGCAGTCGGGGGGCGGGTGAAGCTTTCTTT

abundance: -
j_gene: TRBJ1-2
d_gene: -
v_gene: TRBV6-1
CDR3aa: CASSEAFRTANYGYTF
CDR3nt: TGTGCCAGCAGTGAAGCGTTTCGGACAGCTAACTATGGCTACACCTTC

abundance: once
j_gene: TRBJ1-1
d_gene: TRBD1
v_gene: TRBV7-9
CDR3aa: CASSSTGVGNTEAFF
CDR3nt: TGTGCCAGCAGCTCCACAGGGGTGGGGAACACTGAAGCTTTCTTT

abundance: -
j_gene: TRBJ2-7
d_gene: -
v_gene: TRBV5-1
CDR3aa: CASSFWTQSSYEQYF
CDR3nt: TGCGCCAGCAGCTTTTGGACACAGAGCTCCTACGAGCAGTACTTC

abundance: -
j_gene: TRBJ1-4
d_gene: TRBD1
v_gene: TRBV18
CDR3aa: CASSPDRIVEKLFF
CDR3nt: TGTGCCAGCTCACCGGACAGGATAGTGGAAAAACTGTTTTTT

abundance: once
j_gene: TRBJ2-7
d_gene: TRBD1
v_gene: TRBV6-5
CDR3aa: CASSWDRREQYF
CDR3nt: TGTGCCAGCAGTTGGGACAGGCGGGAGCAGTACTTC

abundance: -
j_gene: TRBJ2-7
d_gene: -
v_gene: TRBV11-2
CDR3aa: CASSLAREQYF
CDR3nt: TGTGCCAGCAGCTTAGCTAGGGAGCAGTACTTC

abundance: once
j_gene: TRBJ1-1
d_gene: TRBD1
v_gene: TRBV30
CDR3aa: CAWNRGPPESFF
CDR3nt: TGTGCCTGGAACAGGGGGCCACCTGAATCTTTCTTT

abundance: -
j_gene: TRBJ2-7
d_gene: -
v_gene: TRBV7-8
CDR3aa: CASSLGLTGNGYEQYF
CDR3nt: TGTGCCAGCAGCTTAGGGTTAACAGGGAATGGATACGAGCAGTACTTC

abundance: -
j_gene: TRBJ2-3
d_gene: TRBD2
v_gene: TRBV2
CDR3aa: CASKVGGDTQYF
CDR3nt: TGTGCCAGCAAAGTGGGAGGGGACACGCAGTATTTT

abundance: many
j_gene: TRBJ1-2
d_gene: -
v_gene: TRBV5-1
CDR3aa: CASSFDRIYGYTF
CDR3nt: TGCGCCAGCAGCTTCGACAGGATCTATGGCTACACCTTC

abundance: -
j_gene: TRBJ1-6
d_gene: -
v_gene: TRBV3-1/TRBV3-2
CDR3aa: CASSQVRRNSPLHF
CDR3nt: TGTGCCAGCAGCCAAGTGCGGAGGAATTCACCCCTCCACTTT

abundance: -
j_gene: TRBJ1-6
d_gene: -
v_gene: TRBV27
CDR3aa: CASSLRTVSSPLHF
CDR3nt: TGTGCCAGCAGTTTAAGGACAGTTTCCTCACCCCTCCACTTT

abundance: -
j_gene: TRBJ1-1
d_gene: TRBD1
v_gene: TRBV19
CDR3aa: CASNHDRVGNTEAFF
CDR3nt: TGTGCCAGTAATCACGACAGGGTCGGGAACACTGAAGCTTTCTTT

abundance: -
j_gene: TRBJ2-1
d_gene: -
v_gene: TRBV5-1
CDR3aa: CASSWGLEDNEQFF
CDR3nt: TGCGCCAGCAGCTGGGGGCTGGAGGACAATGAGCAGTTCTTC